This TCR beta chain was identified in a study of blood T cells in healthy people across ages. Donors each provided 9.5 to 10 milliliters of peripheral blood. Germline CDR1 is MNHNS and CDR2 is SASEGT. The CDR3 is 12 residues long. V gave up 11 bases and J gave up 5 bases, with 13 bases separating them. Primed by a sample-barcoded 5' primer and a J-beta primer mix, a second PCR proceeded for about 6 to 11 cycles. A template-switch adaptor with 12 random nucleotides tagged each cDNA molecule. Each CDR3 protein is one row after TCRdb ran MiXCR on the 5' RACE reads. This sample carries approximately 780,000 distinct CDR3 sequences, approximately 24% of them seen once, and the ten largest clones take 3%. These sequences were also reported in another study, on T cells of mothers and their children. From that paper: The authors added sample barcodes and 2-4 random nucleotides using the M1S primer of the second PCR. Comparable shaping of TCR recombination output by thymic selection was observed in related and unrelated pairs.

Material: blood. This clonotype was obtained from a boy between 10 and 17 years old in good health. The chain has TRBV6-1 and TRBJ1-3, with a tentative D call TRBD1 (5 bases). The CDR3, as DNA: TGTGCCCACGCGAGGGGACGAAACACCATATATTTT. Encoded protein: CAHARGRNTIYF.